This TCR beta chain was retrieved from a study of preoperative IRX-2 immunotherapy in early breast cancer. Stated treatment: preoperative locoregional IRX-2 cytokine immunotherapy. Samples came from a phase Ib trial of preoperative locoregional IRX-2 cytokine immunotherapy. Sequenced by immunoSEQ multiplex PCR; TCRdb stores in-frame clones only, minus some. Here the sample spans approximately 1,400 clones, approximately 63% being singletons. This clone appeared a single time. Trimming removed 5 bases from V and 0 bases from J, with 20 bases in between. This CDR3 is 19 amino acids long. CDR1 SGHNT and CDR2 YENEEA come from the germline V gene.

The source was tumor tissue, collected before IRX-2 immunotherapy. The receptor's source is a human donor with breast cancer. The chain joins TRBV11-3 to TRBJ2-6; D is possibly TRBD2 (6 bases). As DNA, the CDR3 is TGTGCCAGCAGCCCGAAGGGCAGCGGGCTTTTCTCTGGGGCCAACGTCCTGACTTTC. Translation: CASSPKGSGLFSGANVLTF.